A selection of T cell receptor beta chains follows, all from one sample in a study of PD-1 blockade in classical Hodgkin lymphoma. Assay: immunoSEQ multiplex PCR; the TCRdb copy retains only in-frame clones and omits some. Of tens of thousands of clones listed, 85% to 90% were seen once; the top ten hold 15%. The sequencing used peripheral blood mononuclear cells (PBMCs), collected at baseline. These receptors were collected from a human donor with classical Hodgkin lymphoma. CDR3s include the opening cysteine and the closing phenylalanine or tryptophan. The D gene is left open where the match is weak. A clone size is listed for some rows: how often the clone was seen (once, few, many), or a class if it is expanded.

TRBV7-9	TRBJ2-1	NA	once	TGTGCCAGCAGCCCCAGAAGCCGGATTCAGGAAGACAATGAGCAGTTCTTC	CASSPRSRIQEDNEQFF
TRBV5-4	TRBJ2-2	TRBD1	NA	TGTGCCAGCAGCTTGGGACAGGGTTTTCCCGGGGAGCTGTTTTTT	CASSLGQGFPGELFF
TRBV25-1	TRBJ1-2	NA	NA	TGTGCCAGCAGTGACGGAGACCGCTACACCTTC	CASSDGDRYTF
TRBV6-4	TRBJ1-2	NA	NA	TGTGCCAGCTGCAAGGGGTGGGGCTACACCTTC	CASCKGWGYTF
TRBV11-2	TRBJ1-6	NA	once	TGTGCCAGCAGCTTAGATTCGCATTCACCCCTCCACTTT	CASSLDSHSPLHF
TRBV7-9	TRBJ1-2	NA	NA	TGTGCCAGCAGCTTAGCTGTCAATAGGGGTGTAGGTTATGGCTACACCTTC	CASSLAVNRGVGYGYTF
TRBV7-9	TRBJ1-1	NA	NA	TGTGCCACGGCGGGGCAGGGCCACACTGAAGCTTTCTTT	CATAGQGHTEAFF
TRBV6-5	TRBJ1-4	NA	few	TGTGCCAGCAGTTCTTCAGCCCTTGGGATAGGGGAACTGTTTTTT	CASSSSALGIGELFF
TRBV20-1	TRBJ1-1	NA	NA	TGCAGTGTAAGTGAAGCTTTCTTT	CSVSEAFF
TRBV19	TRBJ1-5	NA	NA	TGTGCCAGTAGTATTTTCCAGGGGAATCAGCCCCAGCATTTT	CASSIFQGNQPQHF
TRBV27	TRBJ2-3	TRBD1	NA	TGTGCCAGCAGTTTAGGGGCAGGGGGAGTATATACGCAGTATTTT	CASSLGAGGVYTQYF
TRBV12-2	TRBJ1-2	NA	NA	TGTGCAAGTCGCGGACAGGGCTATGGCTACACCTTC	CASRGQGYGYTF
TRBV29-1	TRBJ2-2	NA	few	TGCAGCGTTGCACGGGGGTCGAACACCGGGGAGCTGTTTTTT	CSVARGSNTGELFF
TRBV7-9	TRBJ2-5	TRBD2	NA	TGTGCCAGCAGCTTAAGGCGGGGGGGCCTTCGGGAGACCCAGTACTTC	CASSLRRGGLRETQYF
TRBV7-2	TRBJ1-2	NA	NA	TGTGCCAGCAGCCCTGGGACGGCGAGAGGCTACACCTTC	CASSPGTARGYTF
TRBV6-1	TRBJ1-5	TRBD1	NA	TGTGCCAGCAACCCGACAGGGGACAATCAGCCCCAGCATTTT	CASNPTGDNQPQHF
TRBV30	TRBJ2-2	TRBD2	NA	TGTGCCTGGAGTGTAGCGGGAACGAACACCGGGGAGCTGTTTTTT	CAWSVAGTNTGELFF
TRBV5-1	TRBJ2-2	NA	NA	TGCGCCAGCAAACGTAACAGGGACACCGGGGAGCTGTTTTTT	CASKRNRDTGELFF
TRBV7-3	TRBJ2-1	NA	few	TGTGCCAGCAGCACAGGGACGAGCAATGAGCAGTTCTTC	CASSTGTSNEQFF
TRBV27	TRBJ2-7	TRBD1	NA	TGTGCCAGCAGTCTCACAGGGGCCGAGCAGTACTTC	CASSLTGAEQYF
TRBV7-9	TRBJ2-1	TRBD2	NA	TGTGCCAGCAGAAACAGCGGGGGGGAGCAGTTCTTC	CASRNSGGEQFF
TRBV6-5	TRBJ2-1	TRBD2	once	TGTGCCAGCAGTTACCTAGGGCTAGCGGGGGAGAATGAGCAGTTCTTC	CASSYLGLAGENEQFF
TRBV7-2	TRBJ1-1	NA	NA	TGTGCCAGCAGCCAAGGGGGGAATTTATGGGACACTGAAGCTTTCTTT	CASSQGGNLWDTEAFF
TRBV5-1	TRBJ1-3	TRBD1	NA	TGCGCCAGCAGGCTGGACAGGGCGTACGGAAACACCATATATTTT	CASRLDRAYGNTIYF
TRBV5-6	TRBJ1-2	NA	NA	TGTGCCAGCAGCTTGCCGCTGGGGGGAGGCTATGGCTACACCTTC	CASSLPLGGGYGYTF
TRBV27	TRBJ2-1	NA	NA	TGTGCCAGCAGTTTGGGGACAACCTCCAATGAGCAGTTCTTC	CASSLGTTSNEQFF
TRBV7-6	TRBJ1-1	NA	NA	TGTGCCAGCAGCTTAAAGCGTTTGGGGACGGTTGTGGCTTTCTTT	CASSLKRLGTVVAFF
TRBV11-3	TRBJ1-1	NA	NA	TGTGCCAGCAGCACTAGCCCCAGGGGTCGGGGGACTGAAGCTTTCTTT	CASSTSPRGRGTEAFF
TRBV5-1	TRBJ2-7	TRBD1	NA	TGCGCCAGCAGCTTGCAGGGGGACGAGCAGTACTTC	CASSLQGDEQYF
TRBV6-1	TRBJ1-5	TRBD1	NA	TGTGCCAGTCGAACAACAGGGGGTAACCAGCCCCAGCATTTT	CASRTTGGNQPQHF
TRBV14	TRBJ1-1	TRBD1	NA	TGTGCCAGCAGCCAAGTTGGACAGGACCGAGAAGCTTTCTTT	CASSQVGQDREAFF
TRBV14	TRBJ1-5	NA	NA	TGTGCCAGCAGCCAAGGAGGGGTGGGTCAGCCCCAGCATTTT	CASSQGGVGQPQHF
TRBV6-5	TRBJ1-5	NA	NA	TGTGCCAGCAGACCCGCCGACACCCTGAATCAGCCCCAGCATTTT	CASRPADTLNQPQHF
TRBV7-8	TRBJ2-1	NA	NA	TGTGCCAGCAGCCTCGGGACTTCCAATGAGCAGTTCTTC	CASSLGTSNEQFF
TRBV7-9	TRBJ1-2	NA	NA	TGTGCCAGCAGCTCCGGGCTGAATGGCTACACCTTC	CASSSGLNGYTF
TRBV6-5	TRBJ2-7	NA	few	TGTGCCATCAGAACGGGACTCAGCTCCTACGAGCAGTACTTC	CAIRTGLSSYEQYF
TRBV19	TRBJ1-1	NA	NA	TGTGCCAGTAGTATACCGGGGAGGGGAGCTTTCTTT	CASSIPGRGAFF
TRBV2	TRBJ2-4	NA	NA	TGTGCCACGAGAGGGGACCGGAAGGAGCTTCAAGCCAAAAACATTCAGTACTTC	CATRGDRKELQAKNIQYF
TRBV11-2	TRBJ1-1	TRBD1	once	TGTGCCAGCAGCTACCAAACAGGGGGCGTTTGGACTGAAGCTTTCTTT	CASSYQTGGVWTEAFF
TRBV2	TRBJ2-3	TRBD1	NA	TGTGCCAGCAAGCGTACAGGGGGCGCATCGGATACGCAGTATTTT	CASKRTGGASDTQYF
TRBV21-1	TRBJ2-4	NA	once	TGTGCCAGCACCTCCACAAGGGACCGCAGAAGACTAGCCAAAAACATTCAGTACTTC	CASTSTRDRRRLAKNIQYF
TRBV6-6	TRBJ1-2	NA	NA	TGTGCCAGCAGTTACTCGACAGGCAAATTCTATGGCTACACCTTC	CASSYSTGKFYGYTF
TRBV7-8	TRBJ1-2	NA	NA	TGTGCCAGCAGCTTAGGTGTCTCGACCTCCTACAACTATGGCTACACCTTC	CASSLGVSTSYNYGYTF
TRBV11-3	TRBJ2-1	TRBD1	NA	TGTGCCAGCAGCCAAACAGGGGGCTGGAATGAGCAGTTCTTC	CASSQTGGWNEQFF